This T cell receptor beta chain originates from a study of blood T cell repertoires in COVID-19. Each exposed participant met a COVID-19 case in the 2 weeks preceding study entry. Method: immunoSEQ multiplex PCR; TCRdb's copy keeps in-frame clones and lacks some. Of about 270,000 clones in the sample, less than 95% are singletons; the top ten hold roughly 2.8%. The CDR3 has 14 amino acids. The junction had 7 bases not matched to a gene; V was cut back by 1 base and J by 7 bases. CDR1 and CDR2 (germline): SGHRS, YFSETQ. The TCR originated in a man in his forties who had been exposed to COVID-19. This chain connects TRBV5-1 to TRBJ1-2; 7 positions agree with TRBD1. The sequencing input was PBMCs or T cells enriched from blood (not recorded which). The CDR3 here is CASSLRAGGSGYTF. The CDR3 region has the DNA TGCGCCAGCAGCTTGCGCGCAGGGGGAAGTGGCTACACCTTC.